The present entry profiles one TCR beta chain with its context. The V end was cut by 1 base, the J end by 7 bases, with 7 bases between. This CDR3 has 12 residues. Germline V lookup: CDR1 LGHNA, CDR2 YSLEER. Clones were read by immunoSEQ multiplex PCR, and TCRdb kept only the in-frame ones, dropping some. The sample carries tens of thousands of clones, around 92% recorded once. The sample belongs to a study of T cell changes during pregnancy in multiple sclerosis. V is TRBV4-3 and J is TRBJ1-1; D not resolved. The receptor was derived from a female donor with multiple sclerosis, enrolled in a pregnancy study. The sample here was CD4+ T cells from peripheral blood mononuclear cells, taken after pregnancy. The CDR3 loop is CASSQAGLEAFF. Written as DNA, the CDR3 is TGCGCCAGCAGCCAAGCAGGTCTTGAAGCTTTCTTT.